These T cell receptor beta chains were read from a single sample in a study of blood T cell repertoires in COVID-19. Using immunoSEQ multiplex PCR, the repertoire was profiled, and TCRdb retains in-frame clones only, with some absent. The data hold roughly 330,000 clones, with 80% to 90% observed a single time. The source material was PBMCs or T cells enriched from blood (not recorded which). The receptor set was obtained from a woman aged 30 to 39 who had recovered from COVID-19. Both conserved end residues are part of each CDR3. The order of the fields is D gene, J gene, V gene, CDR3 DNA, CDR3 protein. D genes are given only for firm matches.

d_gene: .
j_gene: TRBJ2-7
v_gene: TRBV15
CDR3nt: TGTGCCACCAGCAGAGCGGGGGACGTTGCGCACTATGAGCAGTACTTC
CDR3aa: CATSRAGDVAHYEQYF

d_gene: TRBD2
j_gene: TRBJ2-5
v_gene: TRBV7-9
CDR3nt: TGTGCCAGCAGCTTTGGGGGTTCCGTAGGTCTAGCGGAAGAGACCCAGTACTTC
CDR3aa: CASSFGGSVGLAEETQYF

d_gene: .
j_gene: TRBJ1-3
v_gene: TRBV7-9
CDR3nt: TGTGCCAGCAGCTCCCGGGGGGCGGGGTTCGGAAACACCATATATTTT
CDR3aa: CASSSRGAGFGNTIYF

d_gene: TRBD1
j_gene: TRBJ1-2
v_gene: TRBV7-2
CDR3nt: TGTGCCAGCAGCTTAGCGATAGACAGGGGGGACTATGGCTACACCTTC
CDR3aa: CASSLAIDRGDYGYTF

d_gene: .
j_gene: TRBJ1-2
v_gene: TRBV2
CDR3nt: TGTGCCGGCAGGTTGGAGAGTGCCTATGGCTACACCTTC
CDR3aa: CAGRLESAYGYTF

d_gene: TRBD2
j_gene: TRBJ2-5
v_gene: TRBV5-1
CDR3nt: TGCGCCAGCAGCTTGGTGGGGGGGCAAGAGACCCAGTACTTC
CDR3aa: CASSLVGGQETQYF

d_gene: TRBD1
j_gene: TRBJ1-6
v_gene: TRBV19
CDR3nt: TGTGCCAGTAGTATAGATCTCACAGGGGGCGCGATTTCACCCCTCCACTTT
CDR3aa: CASSIDLTGGAISPLHF

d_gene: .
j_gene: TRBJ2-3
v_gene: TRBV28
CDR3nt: TGTGCCAGCAGTTCCCGGGTAGTAGCAGATACGCAGTATTTT
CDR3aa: CASSSRVVADTQYF

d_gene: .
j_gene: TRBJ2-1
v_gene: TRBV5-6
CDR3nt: TGTGCCAGCAGCCCCCCCGTCGGGGGGCGACACAATGAGCAGTTCTTC
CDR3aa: CASSPPVGGRHNEQFF

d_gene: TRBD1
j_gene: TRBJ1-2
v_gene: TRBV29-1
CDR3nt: TGCAGCGTTGAAGGTCCGACAGGGGCTAACTATGGCTACACCTTC
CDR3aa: CSVEGPTGANYGYTF